The 8 T cell receptor beta chains given below trace back to one sample, sequenced in a study of PD-L1 blockade in urothelial cancer. The time point is: pretreatment peripheral blood. The assay was immunoSEQ multiplex PCR, and TCRdb's table has in-frame clones only and misses some. Counted here are tens of thousands of clones, approximately 87% occurring once; the ten biggest clones make up approximately 15%. This sample comprised PBMCs, obtained around atezolizumab (anti-PD-L1) treatment. Every receptor here comes from a man in his sixties with urothelial cancer.

The chain carries TRBV25-1 and TRBJ1-1; D gene uncertain. The CDR3 is made up of 13 amino acids. Germline CDR1 is MGHDK and CDR2 is SYGVNS. Deletions cut 4 bases from V and 0 bases from J, with 6 bases between. The CDR3 nucleotides read TGTGCCAGCAGTGGACTGCTGAACACTGAAGCTTTCTTT. Residues: CASSGLLNTEAFF.

This clone appeared a few times. Written as DNA, the CDR3 is TGTGCCACCAGCAGAGATTATAGCTCCTTTTACGAGCAGTACTTC. Protein sequence: CATSRDYSSFYEQYF. The genes are TRBV15 and TRBJ2-7; D not certain. The length of the CDR3 is 15 residues. The V end lost 0 bases, the J end lost 4 bases, and 13 bases lay between the germline ends. Germline V gene lookup returns CDR1 LNHNV and CDR2 YYDKDF (reference sequence).

The rearrangement joins TRBV15 to TRBJ2-2; the D gene is possibly TRBD1 (6 bases). Germline V gene data show CDR1 as LNHNV and CDR2 as YYDKDF (reference sequence). The CDR3 spans 16 residues. V was shortened by 0 bases and J by 0 bases, with 8 bases between the two germline ends. The CDR3 sequence: CATSRDHRANTGELFF. The DNA of the CDR3 is TGTGCCACCAGCAGAGATCACAGGGCGAACACCGGGGAGCTGTTTTTT.

This CDR3 is CASSQAQGINQPQHF. CDR3 nucleotides: TGCGCCAGCAGCCAAGCTCAGGGGATAAATCAGCCCCAGCATTTT. This sequence joins TRBV4-1 and TRBJ1-5, with D perhaps TRBD1 (6 bases). This CDR3 has 15 residues. Germline values: CDR1 MGHRA, CDR2 YSYEKL. Deletions cut 1 base from V and 4 bases from J, with 11 bases between.

The CDR3 reads CASSPSGQARGYTF. CDR3 in DNA: TGTGCCAGTAGTCCCTCCGGACAGGCGCGGGGCTACACCTTC. The V gene is TRBV19, the J gene TRBJ1-2; 7 bases align to TRBD1. Germline V gives CDR1 LNHDA, CDR2 SQIVND (reference sequence). The CDR3 sequence is 14 residues long. V lost 5 bases, J lost 8 bases, and 11 bases stayed unmatched. The whole variable domain, remainder taken from reference TRBV19 and TRBJ1-2, is DGGITQSPKYLFRKEGQNVTLSCEQNLNHDAMYWYRQDPGQGLRLIYYSQIVNDFQKGDIAEGYSVSREKKESFPLTVTSAQKNPTAFYLCASSPSGQARGYTFGSGTRLTVV.

The chain employs TRBV14 and TRBJ2-5, with D possibly matching TRBD1 (6 bases). Trimming left V 0 bases short and J 2 bases short, with 13 bases between. This CDR3 contains 16 residues. Germline-derived CDR1 and CDR2 are SGHDN and FVKESK. The DNA of the CDR3 is TGTGCCAGCAGCCAAGACCAGGGAAGGGGGCAAGAGACCCAGTACTTC. Its translation: CASSQDQGRGQETQYF.

This clone appeared once. V and J are TRBV5-6 and TRBJ2-1, with 10 bases fitting TRBD2. J was trimmed by 2 bases and V by 2 bases; bases with no gene match: 4. The CDR3 is made up of 16 amino acids. Germline V lookup: CDR1 SGHDT, CDR2 YYEEEE. The chain's CDR3 is CASSLSSGSTYNEQFF. The CDR3 DNA reads as TGTGCCAGCAGCTTATCTAGCGGGAGCACCTACAATGAGCAGTTCTTC.

The rearrangement uses TRBV10-3 and TRBJ1-2; 7 positions agree with TRBD1. Looked up from germline, CDR1 is ENHRY and CDR2 is SYGVKD. Losses at the gene ends were 4 bases for V and 6 bases for J; bases not matched to a gene: 11. The CDR3 loop spans 15 amino acids. CDR3 DNA: TGTGCCATCAGTGCCGAACAGACAGGGAGCGATGGCTACACCTTC. The encoded protein is CAISAEQTGSDGYTF.